This T cell receptor (beta chain) was observed in a study of cytomegalovirus exposure and HLA in healthy donors. Study results and caveats: TCR beta V segments were, for the most part, productive about 87% or about 30% of the time in an earlier analysis.

Regarding this clone: Its antigen is currently unknown.

The PCR made use of 60 Vbeta and 13 Jbeta primers. Method: immunoSEQ multiplex PCR; TCRdb's copy keeps in-frame clones and lacks some. The sample carries under 200,000 clones, around 80% recorded once. Sequencing was carried out using PBMCs. This sequence originates from a male donor in good health and CMV-seropositive.

DNA of the CDR3: TGTGCCAGCAGCTTGCAGGGCGAGGCCTATGGCTACACCTTC. Translated, it gives CASSLQGEAYGYTF. The chain uses TRBV5-4 and TRBJ1-2; maybe TRBD1 (5 bases). This CDR3 is built from 14 residues. Per germline, CDR1 SGHNT and CDR2 YYREEE (reference sequence). The V gene lost 1 base and the J gene lost 4 bases, with 11 bases spanning the gap.